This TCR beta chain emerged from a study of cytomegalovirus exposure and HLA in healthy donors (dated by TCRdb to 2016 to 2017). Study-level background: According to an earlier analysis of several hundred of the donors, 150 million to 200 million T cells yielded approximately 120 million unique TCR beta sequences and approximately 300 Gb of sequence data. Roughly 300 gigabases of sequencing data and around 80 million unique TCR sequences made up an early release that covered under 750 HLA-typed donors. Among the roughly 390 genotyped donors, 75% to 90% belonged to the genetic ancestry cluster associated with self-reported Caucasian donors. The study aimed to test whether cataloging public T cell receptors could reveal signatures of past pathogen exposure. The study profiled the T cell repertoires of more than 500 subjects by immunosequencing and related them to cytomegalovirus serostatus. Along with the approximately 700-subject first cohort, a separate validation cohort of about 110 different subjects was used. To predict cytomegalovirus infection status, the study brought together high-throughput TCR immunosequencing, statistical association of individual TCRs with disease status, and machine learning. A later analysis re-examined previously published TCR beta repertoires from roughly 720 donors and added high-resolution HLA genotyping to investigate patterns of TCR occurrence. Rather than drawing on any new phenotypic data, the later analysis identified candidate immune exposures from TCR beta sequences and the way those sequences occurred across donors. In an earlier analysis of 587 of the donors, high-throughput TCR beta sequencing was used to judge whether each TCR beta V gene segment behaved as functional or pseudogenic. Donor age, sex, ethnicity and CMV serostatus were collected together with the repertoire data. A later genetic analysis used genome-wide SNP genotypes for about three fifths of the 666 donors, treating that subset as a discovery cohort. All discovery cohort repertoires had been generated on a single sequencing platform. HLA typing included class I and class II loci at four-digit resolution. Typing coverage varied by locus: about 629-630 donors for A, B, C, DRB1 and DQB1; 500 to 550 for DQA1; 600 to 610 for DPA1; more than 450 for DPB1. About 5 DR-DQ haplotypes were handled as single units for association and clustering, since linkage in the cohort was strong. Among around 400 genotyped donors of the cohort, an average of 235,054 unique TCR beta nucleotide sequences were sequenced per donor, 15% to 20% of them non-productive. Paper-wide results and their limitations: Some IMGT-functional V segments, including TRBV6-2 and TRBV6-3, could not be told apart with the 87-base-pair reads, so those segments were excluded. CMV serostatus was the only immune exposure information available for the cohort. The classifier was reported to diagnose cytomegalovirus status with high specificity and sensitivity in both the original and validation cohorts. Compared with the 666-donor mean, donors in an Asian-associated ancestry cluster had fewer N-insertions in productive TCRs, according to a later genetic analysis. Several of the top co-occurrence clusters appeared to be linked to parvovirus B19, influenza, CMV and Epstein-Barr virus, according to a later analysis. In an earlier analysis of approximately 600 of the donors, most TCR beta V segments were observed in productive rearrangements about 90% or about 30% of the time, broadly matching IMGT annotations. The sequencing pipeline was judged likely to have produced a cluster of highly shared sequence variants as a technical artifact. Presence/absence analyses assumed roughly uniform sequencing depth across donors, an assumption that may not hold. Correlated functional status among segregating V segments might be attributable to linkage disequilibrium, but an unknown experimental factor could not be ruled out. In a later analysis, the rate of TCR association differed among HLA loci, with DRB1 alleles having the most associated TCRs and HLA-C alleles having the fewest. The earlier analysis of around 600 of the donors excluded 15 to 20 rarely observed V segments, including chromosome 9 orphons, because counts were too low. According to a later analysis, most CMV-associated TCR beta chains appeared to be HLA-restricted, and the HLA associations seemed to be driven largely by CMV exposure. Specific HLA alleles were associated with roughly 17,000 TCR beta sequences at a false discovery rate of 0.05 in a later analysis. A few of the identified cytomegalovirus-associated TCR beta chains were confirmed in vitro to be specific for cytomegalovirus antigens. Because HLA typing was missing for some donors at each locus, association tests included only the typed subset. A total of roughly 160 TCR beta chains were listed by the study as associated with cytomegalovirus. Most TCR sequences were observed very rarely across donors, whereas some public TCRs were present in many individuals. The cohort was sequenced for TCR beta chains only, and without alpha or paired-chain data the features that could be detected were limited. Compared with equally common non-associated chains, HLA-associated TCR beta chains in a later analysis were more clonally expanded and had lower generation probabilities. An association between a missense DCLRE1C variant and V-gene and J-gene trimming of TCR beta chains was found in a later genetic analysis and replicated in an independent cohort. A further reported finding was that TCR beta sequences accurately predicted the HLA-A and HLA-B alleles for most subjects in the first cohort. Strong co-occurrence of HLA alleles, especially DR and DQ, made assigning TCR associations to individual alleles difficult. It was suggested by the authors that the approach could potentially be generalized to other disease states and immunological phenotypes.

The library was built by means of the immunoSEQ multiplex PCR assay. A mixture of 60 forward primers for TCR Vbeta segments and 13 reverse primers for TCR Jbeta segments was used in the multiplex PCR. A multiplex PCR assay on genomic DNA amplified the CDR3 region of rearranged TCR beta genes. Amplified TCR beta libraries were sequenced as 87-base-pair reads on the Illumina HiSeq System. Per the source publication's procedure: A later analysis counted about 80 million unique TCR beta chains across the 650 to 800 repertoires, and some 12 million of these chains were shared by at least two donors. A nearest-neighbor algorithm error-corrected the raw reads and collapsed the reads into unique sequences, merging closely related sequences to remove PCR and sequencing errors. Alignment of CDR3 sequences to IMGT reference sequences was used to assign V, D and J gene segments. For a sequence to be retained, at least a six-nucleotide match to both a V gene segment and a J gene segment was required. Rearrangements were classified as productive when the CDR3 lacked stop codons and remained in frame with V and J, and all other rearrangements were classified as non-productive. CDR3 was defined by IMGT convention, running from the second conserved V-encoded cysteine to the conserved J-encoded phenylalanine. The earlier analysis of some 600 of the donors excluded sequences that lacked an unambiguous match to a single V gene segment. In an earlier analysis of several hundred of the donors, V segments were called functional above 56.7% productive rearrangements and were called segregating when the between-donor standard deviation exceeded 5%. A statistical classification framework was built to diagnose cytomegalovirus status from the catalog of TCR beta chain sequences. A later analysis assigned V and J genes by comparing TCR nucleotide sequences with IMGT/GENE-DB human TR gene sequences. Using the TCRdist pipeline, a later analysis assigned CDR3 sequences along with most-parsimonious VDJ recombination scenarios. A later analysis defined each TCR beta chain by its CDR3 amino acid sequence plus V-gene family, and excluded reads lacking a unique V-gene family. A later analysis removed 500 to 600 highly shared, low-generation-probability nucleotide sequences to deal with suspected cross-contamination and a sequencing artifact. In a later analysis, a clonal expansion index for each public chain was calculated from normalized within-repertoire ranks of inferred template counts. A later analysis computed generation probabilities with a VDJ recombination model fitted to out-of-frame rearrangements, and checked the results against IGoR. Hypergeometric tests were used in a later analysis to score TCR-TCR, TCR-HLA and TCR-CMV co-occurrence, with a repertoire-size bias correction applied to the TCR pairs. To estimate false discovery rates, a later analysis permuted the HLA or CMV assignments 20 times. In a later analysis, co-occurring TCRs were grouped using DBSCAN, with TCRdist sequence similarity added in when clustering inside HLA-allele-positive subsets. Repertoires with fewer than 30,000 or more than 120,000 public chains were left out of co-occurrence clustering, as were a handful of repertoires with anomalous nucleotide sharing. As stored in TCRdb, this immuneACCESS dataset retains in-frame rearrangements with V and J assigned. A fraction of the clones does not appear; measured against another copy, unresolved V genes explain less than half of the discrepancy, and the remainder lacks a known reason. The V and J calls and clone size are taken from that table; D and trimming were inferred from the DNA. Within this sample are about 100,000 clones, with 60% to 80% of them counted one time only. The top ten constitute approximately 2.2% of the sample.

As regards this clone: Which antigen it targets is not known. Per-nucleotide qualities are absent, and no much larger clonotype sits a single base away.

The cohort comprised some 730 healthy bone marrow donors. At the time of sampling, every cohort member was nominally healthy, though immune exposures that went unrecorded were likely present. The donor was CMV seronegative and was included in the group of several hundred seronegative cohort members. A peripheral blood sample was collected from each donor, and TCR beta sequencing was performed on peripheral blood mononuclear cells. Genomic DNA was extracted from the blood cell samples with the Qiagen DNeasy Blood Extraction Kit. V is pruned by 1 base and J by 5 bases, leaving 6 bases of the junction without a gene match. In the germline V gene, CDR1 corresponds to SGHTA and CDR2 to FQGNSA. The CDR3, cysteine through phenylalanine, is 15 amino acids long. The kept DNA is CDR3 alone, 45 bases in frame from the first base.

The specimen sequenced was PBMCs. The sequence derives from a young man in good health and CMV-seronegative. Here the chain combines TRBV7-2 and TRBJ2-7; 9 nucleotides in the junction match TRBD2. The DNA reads TGTGCCAGCAGCTTAGGGCGGGGGGGTAACAACGAGCAGTACTTC. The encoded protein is CASSLGRGGNNEQYF.